The rows below give T cell receptor beta chains drawn from one sample of a study of shared clonotypes between healthy human individuals. Sequenced by immunoSEQ multiplex PCR; TCRdb stores in-frame clones only, minus some. The sample has millions of clones; 90% to 95% are singletons. Sequencing used naive CD4+ T cells sorted from blood. Receptors originate from a young man in good health. The CDR3 runs from the conserved cysteine through the conserved F or W. Fields, in order: J gene, clone size, V gene, D gene, CDR3 protein, CDR3 DNA. A D gene is named only where the DNA matches it firmly. Only part of the rows carry a size: once, few, many, or a class if the clone is expanded.

>TRBJ1-2|NA|TRBV12-5|NA
CASGFRYRDGGYTF
TGTGCTAGTGGTTTCCGATACAGGGATGGTGGCTACACCTTC
>TRBJ2-7|NA|TRBV30|TRBD1
CAWETGGYEQYF
TGTGCCTGGGAAACAGGGGGCTACGAGCAGTACTTC
>TRBJ1-5|NA|TRBV5-1|NA
CASSLSGNQPQHF
TGCGCCAGCAGCTTGTCTGGCAATCAGCCCCAGCATTTT
>TRBJ2-7|NA|TRBV10-2|NA
CASSTGTVPGYEQYF
TGCGCCAGCAGTACCGGGACTGTGCCGGGTTACGAGCAGTACTTC
>TRBJ2-1|NA|TRBV6-1|NA
CASSEKASHEQFF
TGTGCCAGCAGTGAAAAGGCGTCTCATGAGCAGTTCTTC
>TRBJ2-7|NA|TRBV7-2|TRBD1
CASSLDRSSYEQYF
TGTGCCAGCAGCTTGGACAGGTCCTCCTACGAGCAGTACTTC
>TRBJ2-2|NA|TRBV6-1|NA
CASSDPSKGSTGELFF
TGTGCCAGCAGTGACCCTAGTAAAGGGTCCACCGGGGAGCTGTTTTTT
>TRBJ1-1|NA|TRBV28|NA
CASSLTANTEAFF
TGTGCCAGCAGTCTCACAGCGAACACTGAAGCTTTCTTT
>TRBJ1-1|few|TRBV6-5|NA
CASSRESEAFF
TGTGCCAGCAGCCGGGAGTCGGAAGCTTTCTTT
>TRBJ2-3|once|TRBV9|NA
CASSVFLMGGSDTQYF
TGTGCCAGCAGCGTATTCCTGATGGGGGGCTCGGATACGCAGTATTTT
>TRBJ2-5|NA|TRBV5-4|NA
CASSPTISQETQYF
TGTGCCAGCAGCCCGACGATATCCCAAGAGACCCAGTACTTC
>TRBJ2-4|NA|TRBV18|TRBD1
CASSPQGEEAKNIQYF
TGTGCCAGCTCGCCTCAGGGGGAAGAGGCCAAAAACATTCAGTACTTC
>TRBJ1-1|NA|TRBV6-6|NA
CASSPQLWNTEAFF
TGTGCCAGCAGTCCCCAACTCTGGAACACTGAAGCTTTCTTT
>TRBJ2-1|NA|TRBV5-4|TRBD2
CASSSEVRDYLKGNEQFF
TGTGCCAGCAGCTCCGAAGTCCGGGACTACCTTAAGGGCAATGAGCAGTTCTTC
>TRBJ2-3|once|TRBV7-2|NA
CASSFSDTQYF
TGTGCCAGCAGCTTCTCAGATACGCAGTATTTT
>TRBJ1-2|NA|TRBV7-2|NA
CASSSEPGYGYTF
TGTGCCAGCAGCTCGGAACCAGGGTACGGCTACACCTTC
>TRBJ2-1|NA|TRBV30|NA
CAWNAFVSSEQFF
TGTGCCTGGAATGCATTCGTCAGCAGTGAGCAGTTCTTC
>TRBJ1-1|NA|TRBV5-1|NA
CASSWERADTEAFF
TGCGCCAGCAGCTGGGAACGGGCGGACACTGAAGCTTTCTTT
>TRBJ2-2|once|TRBV19|TRBD1
CASSNDRVAGELFF
TGTGCCAGTAGTAATGACAGGGTTGCCGGGGAGCTGTTTTTT
>TRBJ2-7|NA|TRBV7-9|NA
CASSLEGGSSYEQYF
TGTGCCAGCAGCTTAGAGGGTGGCAGCTCCTACGAGCAGTACTTC
>TRBJ2-7|NA|TRBV10-3|NA
CAISESYGVPEQYF
TGTGCCATCAGTGAGTCGTACGGGGTACCCGAGCAGTACTTC
>TRBJ1-5|few|TRBV4-2|NA
CASSQVDSNQPQHF
TGTGCCAGCAGCCAGGTCGACAGCAATCAGCCCCAGCATTTT
>TRBJ2-7|NA|TRBV5-1|NA
CASALLSSYEQYF
TGCGCCAGCGCTCTCTTGAGCTCCTACGAGCAGTACTTC
>TRBJ1-4|NA|TRBV7-2|NA
CASSLGEREKLFF
TGTGCCAGCAGCTTAGGGGAGCGTGAAAAACTGTTTTTT
>TRBJ2-7|NA|TRBV6-5|NA
CASSYGTVYEQYF
TGTGCCAGCAGTTACGGGACCGTCTACGAGCAGTACTTC
>TRBJ2-7|NA|TRBV5-4|NA
CASSLGMGEYYEQYF
TGTGCCAGCAGCCTTGGAATGGGGGAATACTACGAGCAGTACTTC
>TRBJ2-2|NA|TRBV11-3|TRBD2
CASSLELAGTGELFF
TGTGCCAGCAGCTTAGAACTAGCGGGGACCGGGGAGCTGTTTTTT
>TRBJ1-1|NA|TRBV21-1|NA
CASSSTGTGGACTEAFF
TGTGCCAGCAGCTCAACCGGGACAGGGGGCGCATGCACTGAAGCTTTCTTT
>TRBJ1-2|NA|TRBV7-9|NA
CASSLARQDGGYTF
TGTGCCAGCAGCTTAGCCCGACAGGATGGTGGCTACACCTTC
>TRBJ2-1|NA|TRBV30|NA
CAWSPGSGEQFF
TGTGCCTGGAGCCCCGGATCAGGGGAGCAGTTCTTC
>TRBJ1-5|NA|TRBV6-5|TRBD1
CASRQGGQPQHF
TGTGCCAGCCGACAGGGGGGGCAGCCCCAGCATTTT
>TRBJ2-5|NA|TRBV4-1|NA
CASSHPYGDYQETQYF
TGCGCCAGCAGCCATCCCTATGGGGACTACCAAGAGACCCAGTACTTC
>TRBJ1-6|NA|TRBV27|NA
CASSLWGGQRNSPLHF
TGTGCCAGCAGTTTATGGGGGGGGCAGCGGAATTCACCCCTCCACTTT
>TRBJ1-1|NA|TRBV6-5|NA
CASSYQGNTEAFF
TGTGCCAGCAGTTACCAGGGAAACACTGAAGCTTTCTTT
>TRBJ2-2|NA|TRBV10-2|TRBD2
CASSPPSGGPGELFF
TGCGCCAGCAGCCCACCGTCGGGGGGGCCCGGGGAGCTGTTTTTT
>TRBJ2-7|once|TRBV7-8|NA
CASSRRDGVYEQYF
TGTGCCAGCAGCCGACGGGACGGGGTCTACGAGCAGTACTTC